This T cell receptor (beta chain) emerged from a study of cytomegalovirus exposure and HLA in healthy donors. Notes on this clone: Its antigen is currently unknown. Compared with germline, one end of the junction differs, possibly owing to a read error.

Primers included in the PCR were 60 Vbeta and 13 Jbeta primers. The data were produced by immunoSEQ multiplex PCR, yet TCRdb's version contains in-frame clones alone and is incomplete. The sample consists of some 200,000 clones, 70% to 85% of them appearing once. Whole-study findings and limits: TCR beta chains numbering some 160 were designated cytomegalovirus-associated. TCR beta sequences numbering 15,000 to 20,000 were associated with HLA alleles at 0.05 false discovery rate in a later analysis.

Sequenced input: PBMCs. The receptor was isolated from a man aged 50-59 years in good health and CMV-seronegative.

The CDR3 reads CACSASGRGTGELFF. CDR3 nucleotides: TGTGCCTGTAGTGCTAGCGGGAGGGGTACCGGGGAGCTGTTTTTT. The chain uses TRBV30 and TRBJ2-2; TRBD2 matches at 12 bases. Per germline, CDR1 GTSNPN and CDR2 SVGIG (reference sequence). The CDR3 covers 15 residues.